This T cell receptor beta chain was sequenced during a study of HIV-infected children after antiretroviral therapy interruption. Turning to the study itself: Children's median ages were approximately 9.8 years and 8 years by group. Study outcomes and limitations: Naive CD4+ CDR3 sharing between time points fell after interruption began. By the end of treatment interruption, naive CD4+ clonality (Gini) increased.

This clonotype was recorded many times. Antigen specificity is unknown. Trimming at V came to 0 bases and at J to 0 bases, leaving 2 bases not matched to a gene. This CDR3 contains 16 residues. Germline CDR1 and CDR2: LNHNV and YYDKDF (reference sequence). The TCR library was built from RNA with a 3' RACE protocol and unique molecular identifiers. TCRdb called the 3' RACE reads again in MiXCR, with one record for every CDR3 protein. Of fewer than 100,000 distinct CDR3 sequences in the sample, roughly 6.4% were seen once. Treatment specified: PENTA 11 planned treatment interruption arm or continuous ART arm.

This TCR was recovered from a pool of human donors with HIV. The chain is built from TRBV15 and TRBJ2-3; 8 bases align to TRBD1. Sequenced here: CD45RA+ CD4+ T cells from PBMCs, pooled from several time points, sampled from a donor given antiretroviral therapy, either interrupted or continuous. Regarding subset: naive CD4+ CD45RA+ CD45RO- T cells. The CDR3 region has the DNA TGTGCCACCAGCAGAGACTGGACAGGGAGCACAGATACGCAGTATTTT. Amino acids: CATSRDWTGSTDTQYF.